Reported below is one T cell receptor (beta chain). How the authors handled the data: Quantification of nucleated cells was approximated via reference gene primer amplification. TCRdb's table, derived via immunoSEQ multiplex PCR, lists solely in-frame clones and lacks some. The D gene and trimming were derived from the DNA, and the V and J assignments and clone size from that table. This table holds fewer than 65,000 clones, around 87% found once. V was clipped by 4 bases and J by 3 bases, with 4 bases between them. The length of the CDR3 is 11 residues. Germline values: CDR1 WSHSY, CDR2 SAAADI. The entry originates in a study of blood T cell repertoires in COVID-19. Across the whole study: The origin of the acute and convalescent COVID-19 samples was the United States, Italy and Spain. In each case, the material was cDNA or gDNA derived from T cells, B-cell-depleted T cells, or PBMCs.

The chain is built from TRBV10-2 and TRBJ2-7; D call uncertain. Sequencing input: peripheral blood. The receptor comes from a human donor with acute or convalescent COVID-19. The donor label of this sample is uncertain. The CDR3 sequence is CASSANYEQYV. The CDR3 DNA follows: TGCGCCAGCAGTGCCAACTACGAGCAGTACGTC.